Below, 27 T cell receptor beta chains from the same sample are listed, as sequenced in a study of T-cell memory formation after mild COVID-19. TCRdb recomputed calls from the 5' RACE reads with MiXCR, one row per CDR3 protein. The repertoire holds 560,000 or so distinct CDR3 sequences, with 17% as singletons. Material: PBMCs or a T cell subset sorted from them (not recorded which). These receptor sequences come from an adult woman who had mild COVID-19 (a few samples of this study predate the infection). Cell type and time point are not known.

The rearrangement links TRBV13 to TRBJ2-7, with 8 nucleotides matching TRBD1. The germline V gene encodes CDR1 PRHDT and CDR2 FYEKMQ (reference sequence). The CDR3 sequence is 17 residues long. Trimming took 6 bases from V and 0 from J; bases not matched to a gene: 13. The CDR3: CASSQRGWDRLSYEQYF. CDR3 in DNA: TGTGCCAGCAGTCAAAGGGGCTGGGACAGGCTCTCCTACGAGCAGTACTTC. Looking up the rest from reference TRBV13 and TRBJ2-7 gives the full variable domain: AAGVIQSPRHLIKEKRETATLKCYPIPRHDTVYWYQQGPGQDPQFLISFYEKMQSDKGSIPDRFSAQQFSDYHSELNMSSLELGDSALYFCASSQRGWDRLSYEQYFGPGTRLTVT.

This chain joins TRBV7-3 and TRBJ2-5; D is possibly TRBD1 (6 bases). V shed 3 bases and J shed 5 bases, with 13 bases lying between them. Germline-derived CDR1 and CDR2 are SGHTA and FQGTGA. The CDR3 is 14 residues long. CDR3 DNA: TGTGCCAGCAGCTTCTCAGGGGCAGGGGAGACCCAGTACTTC. Its protein product is CASSFSGAGETQYF. Full variable domain (rest looked up from reference TRBV7-3 and TRBJ2-5): GAGVSQTPSNKVTEKGKYVELRCDPISGHTALYWYRQSLGQGPEFLIYFQGTGAADDSGLPNDRFFAVRPEGSVSTLKIQRTERGDSAVYLCASSFSGAGETQYFGPGTRLLVL.

This clonotype has more than one count but fewer than ten. The rearrangement joins TRBV7-9 to TRBJ2-3; D is unclear. The CDR3 is 14 amino acids. CDR1 SEHNR and CDR2 FQNEAQ come from the germline V gene (reference sequence). V dropped 5 bases and J dropped 3 bases, with 12 bases sitting between them. The CDR3 bases are TGTGCCAGCAGCCCGGTGTTGGGTACAGATACGCAGTATTTT. Translating it yields CASSPVLGTDTQYF.

In this sample, this clonotype turned up a few times. This chain links TRBV5-6 with TRBJ2-7, with 8 bases lining up with TRBD2. The J segment lost 7 bases and the V segment lost 4 bases, leaving 16 bases of the junction unmatched. This CDR3 contains 16 residues. Germline V gene data show CDR1 as SGHDT and CDR2 as YYEEEE. CDR3 protein: CASSQGAGLESGEQYF. As DNA, the CDR3 is TGTGCCAGCAGCCAAGGGGCGGGACTAGAGTCAGGAGAGCAGTACTTC.

This clonotype was observed many times. The CDR3 spells CATSDGDPQYF. The CDR3, as DNA: TGTGCCACCAGTGATGGGGATCCCCAGTACTTC. The genes are TRBV24-1 and TRBJ2-5, with D uncertain. CDR3 length: 11 amino acids. Per germline, CDR1 KGHDR and CDR2 SFDVKD. V dropped 3 bases and J dropped 9 bases, with 7 bases sitting between them.

V usage is TRBV7-9 and J usage is TRBJ1-1; D possibly corresponds to TRBD1 (6 bases). Trimming stripped 5 bases from V and 0 bases from J, with 13 bases between. From germline, CDR1 is SEHNR and CDR2 FQNEAQ (reference sequence). This CDR3 contains 15 residues. The CDR3 sequence is CASSARGLLNTEAFF. CDR3 coding DNA: TGTGCCAGCAGCGCCAGGGGACTCCTGAACACTGAAGCTTTCTTT.

This clonotype was recorded a few times. The chain carries TRBV7-2 and TRBJ2-7; no clear D. Germline V gene sequence: CDR1 SGHTA, CDR2 FQGNSA. The CDR3 has 14 amino acids. Between the trimmed V and J ends, which lost 5 bases and 2 bases, there was a span of 13 bases. The CDR3 coding sequence is TGTGCCAGCAGCCCAGTTGTGGCGGCCTACGAGCAGTACTTC. Translated: CASSPVVAAYEQYF.

This chain connects TRBV5-1 to TRBJ2-2, with D possibly matching TRBD1 (6 bases). V gave up 4 bases and J gave up 4 bases, with 14 bases separating them. The CDR3 totals 15 residues. Germline V gene data show CDR1 as SGHRS and CDR2 as YFSETQ. CDR3 in DNA: TGCGCCAGCAGCGGCCCCCCGACAGGCACCGGGGAGCTGTTTTTT. It specifies CASSGPPTGTGELFF.

This clonotype came up a few times. The rearrangement joins TRBV6-5 to TRBJ2-7; no clear D gene. This CDR3 region has 14 residues. V shed 6 bases and J shed 2 bases, with 14 bases lying between them. Per the germline V gene, CDR1 is MNHEY and CDR2 is SVGAGI. The CDR3: CASSPRWGTYEQYF. CDR3 nucleotides: TGTGCCAGCAGCCCTCGGTGGGGAACCTACGAGCAGTACTTC.

V is TRBV20-1 and J is TRBJ2-7, with a possible D match to TRBD2 (6 bases). V was pared by 1 base and J by 6 bases, with 22 bases between. The CDR3 runs to 16 residues. The germline gives CDR1 DFQATT, CDR2 SNEGSKA (reference sequence). The CDR3 here is CSARGMAGTGEVEQYF. The CDR3 region has the DNA TGCAGTGCTAGAGGCATGGCGGGCACCGGGGAGGTCGAGCAGTACTTC.

The V and J genes are TRBV3-1 and TRBJ1-6, with D perhaps TRBD1 (5 bases). The V end lost 1 base, the J end lost 14 bases, and 15 bases lay between the germline ends. From germline, CDR1 is LGHDT and CDR2 YNNKEL (reference sequence). The CDR3 is made up of 14 amino acids. The CDR3 coding sequence is TGTGCCAGCAGCCAAGTAGGAGGGGAGTCAACCCTCCACTTT. Protein sequence: CASSQVGGESTLHF.

The gene calls are TRBV7-9 and TRBJ2-6; D is unresolved. The CDR3 sequence is 14 residues long. The V gene's germline CDR1 is SEHNR and CDR2 FQNEAQ (reference sequence). Trimming pared 7 bases from V and 2 bases from J, leaving 9 bases between. DNA of the CDR3: TGTGCCAGCAACAAACCCCCTGGGGCCAACGTCCTGACTTTC. It yields the protein CASNKPPGANVLTF.

This clonotype was seen at least ten times. V and J are TRBV24-1 and TRBJ2-2, with D possibly TRBD1 on 5 matching bases. The CDR3 is 15 residues long. Trimming left V 7 bases short and J 3 bases short, with 14 bases between. Per germline, CDR1 KGHDR and CDR2 SFDVKD. The CDR3: CATSDQGEDTGELFF. The CDR3 DNA reads TGTGCCACCAGCGACCAGGGCGAGGACACCGGGGAGCTGTTTTTT.

There are a few counts of this clonotype. The CDR3: CASSQDSRGGDGYTF. DNA of the CDR3: TGCGCCAGCAGCCAAGATTCTCGGGGGGGCGATGGCTACACCTTC. This chain uses TRBV4-3 with TRBJ1-2, with a possible D match to TRBD1 (6 bases). The CDR3 consists of 15 residues. The V gene lost 0 bases and the J gene lost 6 bases, with 14 bases spanning the gap. Germline V gene sequence: CDR1 LGHNA, CDR2 YSLEER.

The chain has TRBV12-3 or TRBV12-4 and TRBJ1-5; D unclear. The CDR3 totals 14 residues. V was shortened by 8 bases and J by 3 bases, with 14 bases between the two germline ends. Written as DNA, the CDR3 is TGTGCCAGCTCCACCCTTCGGCTCAATCAGCCCCAGCATTTT. The encoded protein is CASSTLRLNQPQHF.

J is TRBJ2-5 and V is TRBV12-3 or TRBV12-4, with 12 bases that match TRBD2. The CDR3 runs 16 residues. With 4 bases clipped from V and 5 bases from J, the junction kept 8 bases outside the gene matches. CDR3 nucleotide sequence: TGTGCCAGCAGTTCGCTGACTAGCGGGAGTGGTGAGACCCAGTACTTC. It is translated as CASSSLTSGSGETQYF.

There are a few counts of this clonotype. V and J are TRBV12-3 or TRBV12-4 and TRBJ2-2, with 9 nucleotides matching TRBD1. The trim removed 5 bases at V and 4 bases at J, leaving 11 bases unmatched. There are 17 residues in the CDR3. The CDR3 protein is CASSRTGTGMGTGELFF. CDR3 DNA: TGTGCCAGCAGTCGAACCGGGACAGGGATGGGCACCGGGGAGCTGTTTTTT.

This clonotype showed up just a few times. The chain has TRBV6-5 and TRBJ2-7; TRBD1 matches 9 bases. This CDR3 has 15 amino acids. CDR1 MNHEY and CDR2 SVGAGI come from the germline V gene. J gave up 6 bases and V 3 bases, and 9 bases lay outside the gene matches. The CDR3 region is CASSYSQGAQGEQYF. DNA of the CDR3: TGTGCCAGCAGTTATTCACAGGGGGCGCAGGGCGAGCAGTACTTC.

This clonotype occurred a few times. The chain has TRBV6-5 and TRBJ1-1; no clear D. The germline V gene has CDR1 MNHEY and CDR2 SVGAGI. The V and J ends lost 0 bases and 6 bases respectively, with 8 bases between them. The CDR3 contains 13 residues. The CDR3 loop reads CASSYSREPEAFF. CDR3 nucleotide sequence: TGTGCCAGCAGTTACTCGAGGGAACCTGAAGCTTTCTTT.

The gene calls are TRBV14 and TRBJ2-3; TRBD1 matches 7 bases. The CDR3 consists of 15 residues. V dropped 2 bases and J dropped 0; count of bases not matched to a gene: 2. Germline V gene sequence: CDR1 SGHDN, CDR2 FVKESK. The CDR3 region is CASSQQGVSTDTQYF. The CDR3 bases are TGTGCCAGCAGCCAACAGGGGGTCAGCACAGATACGCAGTATTTT.

This clonotype was picked up a small number of times. The V and J genes are TRBV6-2 or TRBV6-3 and TRBJ2-7; 11 bases agree with TRBD2. Germline-derived CDR1 and CDR2 are MNHEY and SVGEGT. After removal of 7 bases from V and 2 bases from J, the junction contained 7 bases not matched to a gene. This CDR3 is 15 amino acids long. CDR3 coding DNA: TGTGCCAGCAACTCCGTAGCGGGGGGGGCCTACGAGCAGTACTTC. Protein product: CASNSVAGGAYEQYF.

This chain connects TRBV12-3 or TRBV12-4 to TRBJ1-3, with D possibly matching TRBD1 (5 bases). Trimming stripped 3 bases from V and 14 bases from J, with 14 bases between. The CDR3 spans 12 residues. The DNA for the CDR3 is TGTGCCAGCAGTTTTCGGGACTCCAGGGTATATTTT. Translation gives CASSFRDSRVYF.

This clonotype was seen a few times. The genes are TRBV7-6 and TRBJ2-6; D is unresolved. Between the trimmed V and J ends, which lost 4 bases and 2 bases, there was a span of 12 bases. Looked up from germline, CDR1 is SGHVS and CDR2 is FNYEAQ. The CDR3 totals 16 residues. The CDR3 DNA sequence: TGTGCCAGCAGCTCACCGACGGCTGCTGGGGCCAACGTCCTGACTTTC. Its translation: CASSSPTAAGANVLTF.

This clonotype came up many times. V is TRBV29-1 and J is TRBJ2-5, with no clear D. The CDR3 runs 15 residues. Germline CDR1 reads SQVTM; CDR2 reads ANQGSEA. Trimming removed 4 bases from V and 5 bases from J, with 20 bases in between. In nucleotides, the CDR3 is TGCAGCGTTGCAAGCTTTGGAAGGGTTGCGGAGACCCAGTACTTC. Protein sequence: CSVASFGRVAETQYF.

This clonotype showed up just a few times. V usage is TRBV30 and J usage is TRBJ2-3, with TRBD2 matching over 11 bases. J gave up 4 bases and V 3 bases, and 3 bases lay outside the gene matches. The germline CDR1 and CDR2 sequences are GTSNPN and SVGIG (reference sequence). The CDR3 has 14 residues. In DNA form, the CDR3 reads TGTGCCTGGAGAATAGCGGGAGGGCCAGATACGCAGTATTTT. Protein sequence: CAWRIAGGPDTQYF. Complete variable domain (other parts from reference TRBV30 and TRBJ2-3): SQTIHQWPATLVQPVGSPLSLECTVEGTSNPNLYWYRQAAGRGLQLLFYSVGIGQISSEVPQNLSASRPQDRQFILSSKKLLLSDSGFYLCAWRIAGGPDTQYFGPGTRLTVL.

The V call is TRBV7-8, the J call TRBJ2-5; D is possibly TRBD1 (6 bases). This CDR3 is 18 amino acids long. CDR1 is SGHVS and CDR2 is FQNEAQ in the germline V gene. Trimming cost V 0 bases and J 1 base, with 18 bases left between them. The CDR3 loop reads CASSLAIGRQAIQETQYF. The CDR3 coding sequence is TGTGCCAGCAGCTTAGCGATAGGACGACAGGCGATCCAAGAGACCCAGTACTTC. Using reference TRBV7-8 and TRBJ2-5 for the parts outside the CDR3, the full variable domain is GAGVSQSPRYKVAKRGQDVALRCDPISGHVSLFWYQQALGQGPEFLTYFQNEAQLDKSGLPSDRFFAERPEGSVSTLKIQRTQQEDSAVYLCASSLAIGRQAIQETQYFGPGTRLLVL.

The chain joins TRBV19 to TRBJ1-2; 10 bases are a match to TRBD1. V gave up 6 bases and J gave up 6 bases; unmatched junction bases: 13. The CDR3 is made up of 16 amino acids. CDR1 and CDR2 (germline): LNHDA, SQIVND (reference sequence). CDR3 sequence: CASRKGGQGFYDGYTF. Here the CDR3 DNA reads TGTGCCAGTAGGAAAGGGGGACAGGGGTTTTATGATGGCTACACCTTC.